Included here is one TCR beta chain sequence, with context. Its antigen is undetermined. Germline CDR1 is LGHNA and CDR2 is YNFKEQ. V lost 0 bases to trimming and J lost 0 bases, with 9 bases between them. This CDR3 has 16 residues. The record originates from a study of beta chain features in type 1 diabetes. Overall study findings and caveats: TCRB CDR3s from Type 1 diabetes patients were moderately but significantly shorter in all four CD4+ subsets.

Reverse transcribing all isolated RNA meant expressed TCRB transcripts were sequenced. Repertoires were generated with immunoSEQ multiplex PCR, while TCRdb's copy carries only in-frame clones and drops some. The sample includes approximately 250,000 clones, more than 15% of them seen just once. Sequencing was performed on naive CD4+ T cells from blood. The rearrangement joins TRBV4-2 to TRBJ1-3; D ambiguous. The sequence derives from a man aged 30-40 years with type 1 diabetes. CDR3 region: CASSQEFEHSGNTIYF. The CDR3 DNA is TGTGCCAGCAGCCAAGAGTTTGAGCACTCTGGAAACACCATATATTTT.